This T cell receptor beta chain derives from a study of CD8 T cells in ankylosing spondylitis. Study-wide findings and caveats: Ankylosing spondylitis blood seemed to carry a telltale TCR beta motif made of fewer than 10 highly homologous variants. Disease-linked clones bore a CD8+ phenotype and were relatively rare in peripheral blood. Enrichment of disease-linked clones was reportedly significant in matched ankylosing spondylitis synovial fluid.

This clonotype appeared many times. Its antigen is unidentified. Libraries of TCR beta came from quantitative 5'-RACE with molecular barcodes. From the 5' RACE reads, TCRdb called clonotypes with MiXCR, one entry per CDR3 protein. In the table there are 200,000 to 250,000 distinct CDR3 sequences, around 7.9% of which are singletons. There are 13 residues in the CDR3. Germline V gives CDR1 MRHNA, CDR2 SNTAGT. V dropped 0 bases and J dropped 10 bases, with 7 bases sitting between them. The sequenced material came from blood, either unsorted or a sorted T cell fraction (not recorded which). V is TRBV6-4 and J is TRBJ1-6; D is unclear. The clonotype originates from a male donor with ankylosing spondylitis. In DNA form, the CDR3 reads TGTGCCAGCAGTGACTCCCCTCGGTCACCCCTCCACTTT. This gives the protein CASSDSPRSPLHF.